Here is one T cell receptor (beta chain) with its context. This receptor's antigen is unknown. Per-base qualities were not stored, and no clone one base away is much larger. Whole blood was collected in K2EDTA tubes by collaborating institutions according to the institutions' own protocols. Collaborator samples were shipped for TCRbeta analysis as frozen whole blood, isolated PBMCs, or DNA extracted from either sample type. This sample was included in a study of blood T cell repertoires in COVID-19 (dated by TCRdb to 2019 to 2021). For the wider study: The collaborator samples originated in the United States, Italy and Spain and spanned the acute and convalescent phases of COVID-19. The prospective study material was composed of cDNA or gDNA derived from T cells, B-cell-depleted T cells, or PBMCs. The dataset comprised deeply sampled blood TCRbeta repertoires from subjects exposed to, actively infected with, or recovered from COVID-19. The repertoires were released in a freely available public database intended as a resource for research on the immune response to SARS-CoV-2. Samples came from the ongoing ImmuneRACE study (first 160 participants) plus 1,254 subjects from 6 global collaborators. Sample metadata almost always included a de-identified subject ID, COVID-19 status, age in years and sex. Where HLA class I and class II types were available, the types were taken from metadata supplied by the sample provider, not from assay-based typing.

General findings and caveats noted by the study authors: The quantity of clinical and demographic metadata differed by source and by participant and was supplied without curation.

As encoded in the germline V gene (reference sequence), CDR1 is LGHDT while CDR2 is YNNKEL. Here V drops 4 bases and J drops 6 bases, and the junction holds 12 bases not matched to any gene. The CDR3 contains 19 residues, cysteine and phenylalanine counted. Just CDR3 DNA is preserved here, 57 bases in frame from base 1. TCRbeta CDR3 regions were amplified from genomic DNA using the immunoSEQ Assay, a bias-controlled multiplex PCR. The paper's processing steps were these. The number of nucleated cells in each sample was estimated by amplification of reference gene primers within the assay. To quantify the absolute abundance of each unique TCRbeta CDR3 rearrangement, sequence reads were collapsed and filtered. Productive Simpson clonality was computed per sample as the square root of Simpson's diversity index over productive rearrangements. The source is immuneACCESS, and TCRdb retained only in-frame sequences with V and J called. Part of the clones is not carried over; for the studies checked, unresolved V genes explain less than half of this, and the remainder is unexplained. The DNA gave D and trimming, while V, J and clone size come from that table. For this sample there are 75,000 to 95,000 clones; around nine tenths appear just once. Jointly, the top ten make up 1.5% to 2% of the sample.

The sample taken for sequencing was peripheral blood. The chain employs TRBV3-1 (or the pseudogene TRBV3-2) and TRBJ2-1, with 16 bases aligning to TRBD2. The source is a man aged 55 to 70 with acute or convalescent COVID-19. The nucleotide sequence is TGTGCCAGCAGCCCCCATCGAAGTGGGACTAGCGGGAGGGTCAATGAGCAGTTCTTC. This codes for CASSPHRSGTSGRVNEQFF.